This paragraph covers one T cell receptor (beta chain) sequence. Its target is unknown. This sample was included in a study of PD-1 blockade in classical Hodgkin lymphoma. Across the whole study: Patients got intravenous nivolumab 3 mg/kg every 2 weeks.

Time point of the sample: cycle 4 day 1 (C4D1), after 6 weeks of nivolumab. Each patient experienced a relapse that followed autologous stem cell transplantation, and brentuximab vedotin exposure varied. The patients, who had relapsed/refractory classical Hodgkin lymphoma, achieved best responses of complete response, partial response or progressive disease. Produced via immunoSEQ multiplex PCR; TCRdb's table is partial and in-frame only. The repertoire includes fewer than 95,000 clones, 65% to 85% of them detected once, and over 15% sits in the top ten. The CDR3 spans 15 residues. Germline lookup yields CDR1 SGHNT and CDR2 YYREEE (reference sequence). V gave up 3 bases and J gave up 1 base; unmatched junction bases: 3. Study results and caveats: Complete responders possessed baseline diversity comparable to newly diagnosed patients. Reports indicated that newly diagnosed patients had lower baseline TCR diversity than healthy donors did.

The V call is TRBV5-4, the J call TRBJ2-7, with 11 bases lining up with TRBD2. The TCR sequence derives from a human donor with classical Hodgkin lymphoma. The specimen was peripheral blood mononuclear cells (PBMCs), collected before the fourth cycle of nivolumab. The CDR3: CASSYRLAGSYEQYF. The CDR3 region has the DNA TGTGCCAGCAGCTACAGACTAGCGGGATCCTACGAGCAGTACTTC.